These 21 T cell receptor beta chains were all obtained from the same sample, sequenced in a study of immune cell composition in non-small cell lung cancer. Normal lung sampling was at least 3 cm from the tumour, as distant as possible. Libraries were prepared by immunoSEQ multiplex PCR; TCRdb keeps only in-frame clonotypes and omits some of them. The repertoire consists of roughly 8,100 clones, with about two thirds occurring once and the leading ten covering 23%. The sample was non-adjacent lung tissue. All receptors come from a human donor with non-small cell lung cancer.

There are a few counts of this clone. V is TRBV5-8 and J is TRBJ2-2; D is possibly TRBD2 (6 bases). V was cut by 0 bases and J by 1 base, with 13 bases left in between. CDR3 size: 17 residues. The V gene's germline CDR1 is SGHTS and CDR2 YDEGEE. This CDR3 reads CASSLAGGVRNTGELFF. CDR3 sequence (DNA): TGTGCCAGCAGCTTGGCCGGGGGAGTACGGAACACCGGGGAGCTGTTTTTT.

The chain recombines TRBV5-1 with TRBJ2-3, with TRBD2 matching 15 bases. Germline V CDR1 and CDR2: SGHRS, YFSETQ. The CDR3 contains 17 residues. The V gene end was trimmed by 4 bases and the J gene end by 4 bases; junction bases not matched to a gene: 7. In nucleotides, the CDR3 is TGCGCCAGCAGCCCGGGTCGGACTAGCGGGGGGGCAGATACGCAGTATTTT. Translated: CASSPGRTSGGADTQYF. The complete variable domain, with remaining parts taken from reference TRBV5-1 and TRBJ2-3, reads KAGVTQTPRYLIKTRGQQVTLSCSPISGHRSVSWYQQTPGQGLQFLFEYFSETQRNKGNFPGRFSGRQFSNSRSEMNVSTLELGDSALYLCASSPGRTSGGADTQYFGPGTRLTVL.

The gene calls are TRBV5-1 and TRBJ1-3, with D tentatively TRBD1 (6 bases). From germline, CDR1 is SGHRS and CDR2 YFSETQ. Trimming stripped 5 bases from V and 1 base from J, with 10 bases between. The CDR3 extends over 14 amino acids. This chain's CDR3 is CASRPDSSGNTIYF. The CDR3 DNA follows: TGCGCCAGCAGGCCGGACAGTTCTGGAAACACCATATATTTT.

V usage is TRBV28 and J usage is TRBJ2-6, with TRBD1 matching over 10 bases. Trimming took 6 bases from V and 2 from J; bases not matched to a gene: 22. The CDR3 extends over 22 amino acids. Germline V gene sequence: CDR1 MDHEN, CDR2 SYDVKM. The CDR3 DNA is TGTGCCAGCAGCCCCATCTGGGGTGACATTGTGGGGACAGGGGCTGGGGCCAACGTCCTGACTTTC. This translates into CASSPIWGDIVGTGAGANVLTF. Full variable domain (remainder filled in from reference TRBV28 and TRBJ2-6): DVKVTQSSRYLVKRTGEKVFLECVQDMDHENMFWYRQDPGLGLRLIYFSYDVKMKEKGDIPEGYSVSREKKERFSLILESASTNQTSMYLCASSPIWGDIVGTGAGANVLTFGAGSRLTVL.

The CDR3 spells CASSPKQGAGYGYTF. DNA of the CDR3: TGTGCCAGCAGTCCCAAACAGGGGGCTGGTTATGGCTACACCTTC. V gene TRBV6-5 combines with J gene TRBJ1-2; 9 bases fit TRBD1. V shed 5 bases, J shed 5 bases, and the junction held 9 bases outside the gene matches. Germline CDR1 MNHEY, CDR2 SVGAGI. The CDR3 sequence is 15 residues long.

The rearrangement joins TRBV4-2 to TRBJ2-7, with 11 bases aligning to TRBD1. J was trimmed by 7 bases and V by 2 bases; bases with no gene match: 19. Germline CDR1 and CDR2: LGHNA and YNFKEQ. The CDR3 totals 19 residues. In DNA, the CDR3 is TGTGCCAGCAGCCAAAAGGGGGGGGAGGGACAGGGGGTAATAGGAGAGCAGTACTTC. Protein sequence: CASSQKGGEGQGVIGEQYF.

This clone was picked up one time. The CDR3 DNA is TGTGCCAGCTCACTCCGGCTACAGGGGGGCGGGGAGCAGTACTTC. This sequence encodes CASSLRLQGGGEQYF. This chain uses TRBV18 with TRBJ2-7; 8 nucleotides agree with TRBD1. Germline V gene lookup returns CDR1 KGHSH and CDR2 LQKENI. The length of the CDR3 is 15 residues. With 4 bases clipped from V and 7 bases from J, the junction kept 12 bases outside the gene matches. Full variable domain (outside the CDR3, taken from reference TRBV18 and TRBJ2-7): NAGVMQNPRHLVRRRGQEARLRCSPMKGHSHVYWYRQLPEEGLKFMVYLQKENIIDESGMPKERFSAEFPKEGPSILRIQQVVRGDSAAYFCASSLRLQGGGEQYFGPGTRLTVT.

This chain connects TRBV7-9 to TRBJ1-4, with a possible D match to TRBD1 (5 bases). V lost 6 bases and J lost 6, with 8 bases in between. Germline lookup yields CDR1 SEHNR and CDR2 FQNEAQ (reference sequence). This CDR3 comprises 12 residues. The CDR3 DNA reads TGTGCCAGCAGAAAAGGGGATGAAAAACTGTTTTTT. Its translation: CASRKGDEKLFF.

The chain employs TRBV19 and TRBJ1-5, with D perhaps TRBD1 (5 bases). Trimming left V 7 bases short and J 4 bases short, with 17 bases between. This CDR3 has 15 amino acids. Germline loops: CDR1 LNHDA, CDR2 SQIVND (reference sequence). CDR3 nucleotides: TGTGCCAGTAAAAGGGGCGCTCTGTTAAATCAGCCCCAGCATTTT. This translates into CASKRGALLNQPQHF.

The chain combines TRBV6-5 with TRBJ2-7; perhaps TRBD1 as D (5 bases). The ends were cut back, 6 bases at V and 4 bases at J, with 10 bases in the middle. In germline, CDR1 is MNHEY, CDR2 SVGAGI. This CDR3 is 12 amino acids long. CDR3 DNA: TGTGCCAGCAGCCCCCGACAGTACGAGCAGTACTTC. This translates into CASSPRQYEQYF.

The V gene is TRBV5-1, the J gene TRBJ2-5, with 11 bases fitting TRBD2. The CDR3 runs 16 residues. The germline gives CDR1 SGHRS, CDR2 YFSETQ. The ends lost 2 bases at V and 5 bases at J; junction bases unmatched: 8. CDR3 region: CASSFSSGGKGETQYF. In DNA form, the CDR3 reads TGCGCCAGCAGCTTCTCTAGCGGGGGGAAGGGGGAGACCCAGTACTTC.

The chain joins TRBV7-1 to TRBJ2-7; D might be TRBD2 (5 bases). TRBV7-1 belongs to the ORF category, with a function that is uncertain. The V gene lost 5 bases and the J gene lost 5 bases, with 13 bases spanning the gap. The CDR3 has 13 amino acids. The DNA for the CDR3 is TGTGCCAGCAGCCGTGGGAGTAATAACGAGCAGTACTTC. Its protein product is CASSRGSNNEQYF.

This clone was seen more than once but under ten times. The genes are TRBV6-6 and TRBJ2-1, with D tentatively TRBD1 (6 bases). Trimming took off 2 bases at V and 5 bases at J, with 10 bases between the two ends. The CDR3 contains 14 residues. Germline V CDR1 and CDR2: MNHNY, SVGAGI (reference sequence). The CDR3 is CASSYEGQDNEQFF. In DNA form, the CDR3 reads TGTGCCAGCAGTTACGAGGGACAAGACAATGAGCAGTTCTTC.

The V and J genes are TRBV11-3 and TRBJ2-3; 10 bases match TRBD2. The CDR3 is 17 residues long. The junction had 10 bases not matched to a gene; V was cut back by 4 bases and J by 3 bases. Germline CDR1 and CDR2: SGHNT and YENEEA. For the CDR3, the DNA is TGTGCCAGCAGCTCCGGAAGCGGGGGGGCCGGAACAGATACGCAGTATTTT. Its translation: CASSSGSGGAGTDTQYF.

The chain uses TRBV13 and TRBJ2-3; 9 nucleotides match TRBD1. The CDR3 is made up of 17 amino acids. Germline V gives CDR1 PRHDT, CDR2 FYEKMQ (reference sequence). Trimming took 5 bases from V and 3 from J; bases not matched to a gene: 12. CDR3 region: CASSTLLTGGQTDTQYF. CDR3 DNA: TGTGCCAGCAGCACTCTCCTTACAGGGGGCCAAACAGATACGCAGTATTTT.

This chain connects TRBV6-5 to TRBJ1-2; D is uncertain. Trimming removed 8 bases at V and 8 bases at J, with 9 bases between. Germline CDR1 MNHEY, CDR2 SVGAGI. The CDR3 length is 10 residues. CDR3 protein: CASADWGYTF. In DNA, the CDR3 is TGTGCCAGCGCGGACTGGGGCTACACCTTC.

This sequence joins TRBV7-2 and TRBJ2-3, with 10 bases fitting TRBD2. This CDR3 contains 15 residues. Germline lookup yields CDR1 SGHTA and CDR2 FQGNSA. The V segment lost 5 bases and the J segment 6 bases; nucleotides outside the gene matches: 8. CDR3 sequence: CASSQASGGRDTQYF. The CDR3 DNA sequence: TGTGCCAGCAGCCAGGCTAGCGGGGGTAGGGATACGCAGTATTTT.

This chain joins TRBV7-6 and TRBJ2-1, with 7 bases identical to TRBD2. Per germline, CDR1 SGHVS and CDR2 FNYEAQ. Trimming at V came to 5 bases and at J to 7 bases, leaving 11 bases not matched to a gene. The CDR3 has 15 amino acids. The CDR3: CASSPGSGGWNEQFF. The CDR3 DNA reads TGTGCCAGCAGCCCCGGGTCGGGGGGATGGAATGAGCAGTTCTTC.

CDR3 amino acids: CASSSGGAGKTQYF. DNA of the CDR3: TGTGCCAGCAGCTCGGGGGGAGCGGGGAAGACCCAGTACTTC. The chain carries TRBV7-2 and TRBJ2-5; 7 positions match TRBD2. Trimming at V came to 4 bases and at J to 6 bases, leaving 8 bases not matched to a gene. Germline V CDR1 and CDR2: SGHTA, FQGNSA. There are 14 residues in the CDR3.

A few counts support this clone. This chain joins TRBV7-2 and TRBJ2-5, with TRBD2 as a possible D gene (6 bases). Trimming cost V 4 bases and J 4 bases, with 13 bases left between them. Looked up from germline, CDR1 is SGHTA and CDR2 is FQGNSA. The CDR3 is 14 amino acids. The CDR3 DNA is TGTGCCAGCAGCTCCCGTGTGGGGGGAGAGACCCAGTACTTC. As protein: CASSSRVGGETQYF. Drawing the rest from reference TRBV7-2 and TRBJ2-5, the complete variable domain is GAGVSQSPSNKVTEKGKDVELRCDPISGHTALYWYRQSLGQGLEFLIYFQGNSAPDKSGLPSDRFSAERTGGSVSTLTIQRTQQEDSAVYLCASSSRVGGETQYFGPGTRLLVL.

This chain links TRBV4-1 with TRBJ2-1; 10 bases are shared with TRBD2. CDR1 and CDR2 (germline): MGHRA, YSYEKL. V shed 1 base, J shed 9 bases, and the junction held 6 bases outside the gene matches. The CDR3 runs to 15 residues. CDR3 bases: TGCGCCAGCAGCCAAGGTCTAGCGGGGGCAGGTGAGCAGTTCTTC. Protein product: CASSQGLAGAGEQFF.